A selection of T cell receptor beta chains follows, all from one sample in a study of T cell repertoires in cytomegalovirus infection. Their cognate antigens are unknown. Each CDR3 protein is one row after TCRdb ran MiXCR on the reads. The sample lists about 920,000 distinct CDR3 sequences, 31% seen once, with about 14% in the top ten. Sequencing used cultured CD8+ T cells from PBMCs, obtained from culture after CMV antigen stimulation. Receptor source: a human donor in good health (CMV status not recorded). Some clones in this sample may be carry-over from other donors' samples. CDR3s include the opening cysteine and the closing phenylalanine or tryptophan.

TRBV12-3/TRBV12-4	TRBJ1-5	CASSLEVKRNQPQHF
TRBV6-5	TRBJ1-2	CASRSGFGYTF
TRBV12-3/TRBV12-4	TRBJ1-5	CASSLNDLGYNQPQHF
TRBV6-6	TRBJ2-7	CASSTTGNYEQYF
TRBV6-5	TRBJ2-1	CAVRDGPYNEQFF
TRBV7-9	TRBJ1-6	CASSLGTGLNSPLHF
TRBV7-2	TRBJ1-5	CASSVRDNSNQPQHF
TRBV6-2/TRBV6-3	TRBJ2-1	CASSYFGQGYDEQFF
TRBV27	TRBJ2-2	CASRSLGQGFTGELFF
TRBV6-1	TRBJ2-1	CASRPLLDRVNNEQFF
TRBV27	TRBJ2-1	CASSLVGANEQFF
TRBV24-1	TRBJ1-1	CATTRGSQNTEAFF
TRBV7-4	TRBJ1-1	CVIYSTEAFF
TRBV7-6	TRBJ2-1	CASSLYHEQFF
TRBV10-3	TRBJ2-1	CAISGAGGSYNEQFF
TRBV6-1	TRBJ1-2	CASSPIGTAVNYGYTF
TRBV19	TRBJ1-4	CASRTSRDEKLFF
TRBV13	TRBJ1-4	CASSFGRPKEKLFF
TRBV2	TRBJ2-3	CASTAGVINTDTQYF
TRBV10-2	TRBJ1-2	CASARDRGQGYTF
TRBV25-1	TRBJ2-5	CASSEQDRARTQYF
TRBV7-9	TRBJ2-1	CASRPTGAEQFF
TRBV27	TRBJ1-6	CASRSGIHNSPLHF
TRBV7-3	TRBJ2-3	CASSLTGQGSDTQYF
TRBV6-1	TRBJ2-1	CASSVRGAIGNEQFF
TRBV7-9	TRBJ2-7	CASSLASSGIYEQYF
TRBV9	TRBJ1-1	CASSSSRGAGVGTEAFF
TRBV7-6	TRBJ2-2	CASSLEWFQDRGSELFF
TRBV5-1	TRBJ1-2	CASSLVVSDYGYTF
TRBV14	TRBJ2-3	CASSQHGASTDTQYF
TRBV15	TRBJ1-6	CATSTSGTANSPLHF
TRBV7-6	TRBJ1-4	CASSWKGQVPNEKLFF
TRBV6-1	TRBJ2-2	CASREYTGALDGELFF
TRBV12-3/TRBV12-4	TRBJ1-5	CASSPFRGGNQPQHF
TRBV4-1	TRBJ1-3	CASSQEKGHSGNTIYF
TRBV12-3/TRBV12-4	TRBJ2-7	CASSSNSEVEQYF
TRBV10-2	TRBJ2-5	CASSPTWRGGLETQYF
TRBV6-5	TRBJ2-5	CASSYLGGGETQYF
TRBV7-3	TRBJ2-2	CASSLIPTGTGELFF
TRBV29-1	TRBJ1-1	CSVEGGAMNTEAFF
TRBV6-2/TRBV6-3	TRBJ2-1	CASRAGTSVYNEQFF
TRBV4-1	TRBJ2-2	CASSPGTGPRTGELFF
TRBV9	TRBJ2-1	CASSSSEGTGYNEQFF
TRBV6-1	TRBJ1-1	CASRDRVEGEAFF
TRBV28	TRBJ2-1	CASRTGTSGYNEQFF
TRBV11-3	TRBJ2-3	CASSPPGTAGTDTQYF
TRBV7-9	TRBJ2-3	CVSSLVSAGADTQYF
TRBV7-9	TRBJ2-3	CASSLLPSGVMADTQYF
TRBV12-3/TRBV12-4	TRBJ2-1	CASNPEGGGYEQFF
TRBV4-1	TRBJ2-3	CASSQVGSADTQYF
TRBV6-5	TRBJ1-1	CASSYSGLTVEAFF
TRBV5-4	TRBJ1-1	CASSTAGRANTEAFF
TRBV14	TRBJ2-1	CASSREKDGLHNEQFF
TRBV4-3	TRBJ2-1	CASSPLGGGGGRNEQFF
TRBV7-8	TRBJ2-7	CASSQGTGDLWEQYF